Below, one T cell receptor beta chain is given with its context. The clone's antigen remains unknown. Nothing much larger sits one base from this clone, and base qualities are not available. The sample comes from a study of identical twins (dated by TCRdb to about 2016). As for the study more broadly: To test whether fetal clonotypes persist, the study used deep sequencing on TCR alpha and beta repertoires from monozygotic twins, unrelated adults of various ages, and cord blood. To rule out contamination, the twin experiments were replicated at different times with different library preparation protocols.

The library was made by 5' RACE. The reads were generated on an Illumina HiSeq 2000. A universal primer binding site was introduced by template switching, and a unique molecular identifier was present in the final cDNA, enabling accurate counting of TCR cDNA molecules. Specific primers in the conserved constant-segment region were used to synthesize first-strand cDNA for the TCR alpha and beta chains. Each cDNA library was double barcoded, with a SMART-Mk sample barcode plus Illumina barcodes, to control for contamination. Two successive PCR steps introduced TruSeq adapter sequences along with Illumina sample barcodes. The Illumina HiSeq platform was used with custom primers to sequence TCR alpha and beta cDNA libraries. Processing in the source paper ran as follows. MiGEC processed the raw reads to extract unique molecular identifiers, while MiXCR was used to determine the CDR3 positions. Recombination models were inferred per individual with the repgenHMM and IGoR tools using an EM algorithm. The tcR package in R was used for shared clonotype analysis, with sharing normalized by the product of cloneset sizes. To study raw recombination without the effects of thymic and clonal selection, out-of-frame nonproductive sequences were analyzed. In TCRdb, the public reads were trimmed at Q25 with fastp and aligned with MiXCR, with productive beta chains retained. Rows with one shared CDR3 protein collapse into an entry with the most common genes and DNA. TCRdb's processing, not the authors' own work, is the source of the V and J calls. The sample table records some 760,000 distinct CDR3 sequences; around a sixth of these occur just once. Less than 15% of the sample comes from the top ten.

Every donor was a healthy Caucasian. Three pairs of female monozygotic twins, all aged about 18 to 30 years, were included in the twin cohort. Peripheral blood mononuclear cells were used as the source from which RNA for TCR libraries was isolated. General findings and caveats noted by the study authors: Fewer insertions were carried by abundant cord blood beta clonotypes, a similar but weaker trend appeared in young adult naive repertoires, and no such trend appeared in memory repertoires. Recombination models systematically underestimated out-of-frame TCR alpha sharing in monozygotic twins but agreed with sharing between unrelated individuals. In beta out-of-frame sequences, excess twin sharing was weaker, because having fewer shared sequences lowered the signal-to-noise ratio. Out-of-frame TCR alpha sequences shared between twins showed an excess of low generation-probability sequences compared with coincidental sharing between unrelated individuals. Because the same donors could not be followed over many years, the conclusions depended on cross-sectional statistical analysis. Invariant T cells such as MAIT and iNKT could partly confound zero-insertion analyses, though diverse VJ usage argued against this for most clonotypes.

Reading from cysteine to phenylalanine, the CDR3 counts 12 amino acids. Just CDR3 DNA is preserved here, 36 bases in frame from base 1. The V and J ends are trimmed by 3 bases and 7 bases, leaving 9 bases between them. The same sample was also studied in work on T cells expressing NK-cell markers. Per that second paper: In sorted CD3+CD56+NKG2C+, CD3+CD56+NKG2C- and CD3+CD56-NKG2C+ T-cell subsets from several donors, TCR beta-chain repertoires were profiled. Among the eight sequenced donors, only one was HCMV-seronegative, while the other seven were HCMV-seropositive. In several experiments an anti-gammadeltaTCR antibody was added to restrict sorting to alphabetaTCR-expressing T cells. For about 6 donors, the dominant CD3+CD56+NKG2C+ clonotypes were among the top 10 CD8+ clonotypes and accounted for roughly 1.0-7.5% of CD8+ T cells. Those dominant clonotypes were again the most abundant among CD3+CD56-NKG2C+ cells in four donors, at roughly 25-65%. Whether the expanded NKG2C-expressing T cell clones were specific for HCMV antigens remained unclear. All eight donors whose samples were sequenced were randomly selected healthy volunteers, three of them men and five women. HCMV-specific IgG was detected in serum with a commercial ELISA kit to determine HCMV serostatus. Bulk peripheral blood T-cell repertoires were additionally sequenced from unsorted PBMC for six donors. MIGEC was used to demultiplex reads and group the reads by UMI, and MiTCR was used to assemble and quantify clonotypes. Only TCR cDNA sequences supported by at least two reads were kept to exclude erroneous sequences. The tcR package was used for downstream repertoire analysis, and clonotypes were matched between fractions using CDR3 nucleotide sequence together with V segment. VDJmatch was used to annotate antigen specificity against VDJdb, with one amino acid substitution in CDR3 permitted.

The sample comprised PBMCs. The V and J genes are TRBV12-3 or TRBV12-4 and TRBJ1-2, with an unclear D gene assignment. The receptor was isolated from a woman between 18 and 29 years old in good health. The DNA sequence is as follows: TGTGCCAGCAGTTTCTTAGGACTTGGCTACACCTTC. It is translated as CASSFLGLGYTF.